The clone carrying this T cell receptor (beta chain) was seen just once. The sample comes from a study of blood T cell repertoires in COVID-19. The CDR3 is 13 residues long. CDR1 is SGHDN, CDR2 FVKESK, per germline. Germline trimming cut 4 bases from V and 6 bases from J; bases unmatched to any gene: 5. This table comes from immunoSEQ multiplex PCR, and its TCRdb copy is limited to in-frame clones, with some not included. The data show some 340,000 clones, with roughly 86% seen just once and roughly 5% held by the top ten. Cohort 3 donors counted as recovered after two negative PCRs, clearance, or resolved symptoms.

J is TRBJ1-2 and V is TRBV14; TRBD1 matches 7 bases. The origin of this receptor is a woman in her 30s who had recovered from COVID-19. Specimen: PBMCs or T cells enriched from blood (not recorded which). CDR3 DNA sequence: TGTGCCAGCAGCCGGCGACAGGGTGATGGCTACACCTTC. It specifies CASSRRQGDGYTF.